This T cell receptor beta chain comes out of a study of CD8 T cells in ankylosing spondylitis (dated by TCRdb to the late 2010s). A note on the overall study: T cell receptor beta repertoires were profiled in healthy donors and ankylosing spondylitis patients so that disease-linked TCR variants could be found. The full study cohort comprised approximately 23 ankylosing spondylitis patients and roughly 100 healthy donors. Peripheral blood samples were taken, and synovial fluid was additionally collected from ankylosing spondylitis patients. What the research found in general, with its limitations: A TCR beta motif of fewer than 10 highly homologous amino acid variants appeared characteristic of blood from ankylosing spondylitis patients. Significant enrichment of the disease-linked clones was reported in matched synovial fluid samples from ankylosing spondylitis patients. A CD8+ phenotype was shown by the disease-linked clones, which were found at relatively low frequencies in peripheral blood. Some TCR beta motif variants had previously been reported in synovial fluid and blood of reactive arthritis patients, which suggested common disease-initiation mechanisms.

The sample was run on an Illumina HiSeq 2500. Quantitative 5'-RACE with molecular barcodes was used to prepare TCR beta libraries. On the study's bioinformatics: A new computational method based on a probabilistic model of VDJ rearrangement was used to identify disease-linked TCR variants. TCRdb reprocessed the public reads (quality trimming at Q25 with fastp, clone calling with MiXCR) and kept in-frame beta chains. All rows with the same CDR3 protein become a single entry with the most common DNA and genes. The authors' filters were not applied to this entry. The sample contains 350,000 or so distinct CDR3 sequences, about 15% of them found a single time. The ten largest account for approximately 1% of the sample. Its CDR3 holds 14 amino acids, cysteine through phenylalanine. This entry keeps only the CDR3 DNA: 42 bases, framed from base 1. The germline ends are 18 bases apart after V is trimmed by 5 bases and J by 7 bases. Reading the germline V gene (reference sequence) gives CDR1 DFQATT and CDR2 SNEGSKA.

A note on this clonotype: What this receptor recognizes is not known. Base qualities are not recorded, but no much larger clone differs from it by a single base.

The chain is made from TRBV20-1 and TRBJ1-5, and perhaps TRBD1 as D gene, on 5 matching bases. The TCR originated in a male donor with ankylosing spondylitis or in good health (not recorded which). Source material: blood, either unsorted or a sorted T cell fraction (not recorded which). In nucleotides, the sequence is TGCAGTGCTGGGGCAGGGCGGGGTAACCAGCCCCAGCATTTT. Its protein is CSAGAGRGNQPQHF.